This T cell receptor (beta chain) was profiled in a study of OX40 agonist ivuxolimab in advanced cancers. Study-wide context: Ivuxolimab was a fully human IgG2 agonistic monoclonal antibody targeting the costimulatory receptor OX40 (CD134). Intravenous ivuxolimab was administered to patients every 2 weeks at six dose levels: 0.01, 0.1, 0.3, 1.5, 3 and 10 mg/kg. Among the approximately 54 dose-escalation patients, approximately 20 had hepatocellular carcinoma, approximately 15 melanoma, 9 renal cell carcinoma and 9 head and neck cancer. In the dose-escalation cohort, 82.7% of patients were male, and the mean age was approximately 64 years, with a range of about 23 to 90. Patients were allowed to have had prior anti-PD-1, anti-PD-L1 or anti-CTLA-4 therapy, and 40% of the dose-escalation patients had previously received checkpoint inhibitors. Three dose-escalation patients achieved partial responses, one with hepatocellular carcinoma and two with cutaneous melanoma. The point of sequencing TCRbeta in the periphery was to test whether ivuxolimab changed TCR sequence diversity and drove clonal T-cell expansion. The paper reports the monotherapy dose-escalation portion (N = 52 patients) of the phase I ivuxolimab trial. The paper's findings and limits, for the study overall: On average, CD8+ T cells showed more expanded clones than CD4+ T cells after ivuxolimab. The antigen specificity of the peripheral T cells that underwent clonal expansion was not determined. At doses of 0.1 to 3.0 mg/kg, clonal expansion of both CD4+ and CD8+ T cells in blood was seen between baseline and week 6. In the 0.1-3.0 mg/kg groups, partial responders had among the lowest normalized peripheral clonal expansion, particularly in CD8+ T cells. Low levels of normalized T-cell clonal expansion were also shown by some nonresponding patients.

For sequencing of the TCRbeta CDR3 region, genomic DNA was extracted from the sorted cells. The immunoSEQ Assay was used to sequence the TCRbeta CDR3 regions. This immuneACCESS table, as held by TCRdb, lists in-frame sequences with V and J called but not all clones. Of the missing ones, under half trace to an unresolved V gene in checked studies; the others have no known cause. This sample gives tens of thousands of clones in total; more than 70% of them show up just once. The ten largest clonotypes hold roughly 25% of the sample. On this clone itself: This clone's antigen is unknown. No base qualities exist here, and no much larger clone lies one base off it.

Trimming takes 1 base from V and 0 bases from J, and the germline ends sit 9 bases apart. The germline V gene yields MGHRA for CDR1 and YSYEKL for CDR2. Including the terminal cysteine and phenylalanine, the CDR3 comprises 15 residues. Of all the DNA, just the CDR3 is kept, 45 bases in frame from base 1. The trial excluded patients who had a history of autoimmune disease or who were on systemic immunosuppression. Peripheral blood for TCR sequencing was collected from all dose cohorts at baseline, on cycle 4 day 1, and on cycle 7 day 1. Samples came from an open-label, multicenter, first-in-human phase I dose-escalation trial of ivuxolimab. Adults with locally advanced or metastatic melanoma, renal cell, hepatocellular, or head and neck squamous cell carcinoma were enrolled in the trial. CD4+ and CD8+ T cells were sorted separately from peripheral blood before TCR sequencing.

The chain is assembled from TRBV4-1 and TRBJ2-5; the D gene identity is not certain. The TCR was taken from an adult with an advanced solid tumor such as melanoma, head and neck, liver or kidney cancer. Source: CD4+ or CD8+ T cells sorted from blood, taken in a trial of the OX40 agonist ivuxolimab. The sequence in DNA is TGCGCCAGCAGCCAAGGGTCCCAGTACCAAGAGACCCAGTACTTC. Its protein product is CASSQGSQYQETQYF.